What follows is one T cell receptor (beta chain) and its context. Its target is unknown. The data were obtained in a study of identifying expanded T cells in peripheral blood. Trimming shortened V by 3 bases and J by 1 base, and 9 bases separated the two germline ends. The CDR3 has 14 amino acids. From germline, CDR1 is SGHVS and CDR2 FNYEAQ. Generated by immunoSEQ multiplex PCR, the TCRdb table keeps only in-frame clones and is missing some. This repertoire shows fewer than 85,000 clones, about 83% found once; its top ten account for about 18%. Study-wide results and caveats: Approximately 2-week clone count variance significantly increased as total template count grew.

The sample was blood. This sequence joins TRBV7-6 and TRBJ1-1, with D unclear. The clonotype comes from a person aged 18-69 years in good health. The CDR3 is CASSFAGQNTEAFF. CDR3 coding DNA: TGTGCCAGCAGCTTTGCGGGCCAGAACACTGAAGCTTTCTTT.